The clone carrying this T cell receptor (beta chain) was observed a handful of times. The antigen is undetermined. This entry is derived from a study of beta chain features in type 1 diabetes. Study-wide context: Examination covered around 100 million sorted cells spanning all samples. Points from the study as a whole: cDNA sequencing could over-represent cells with high TCR expression.

Sequencing targeted expressed TCRB transcripts, as all isolated RNA had been reverse transcribed. Mean read depth for naive, central memory and regulatory T cell samples was around 3.5 million reads. Clones were read by immunoSEQ multiplex PCR, and TCRdb kept only the in-frame ones, dropping some. The sample carries nearly 250,000 clones, about 14% recorded once. The CDR3 extends over 16 amino acids. Germline V gives CDR1 LNHNV, CDR2 YYDKDF (reference sequence). The V and J ends lost 1 base and 0 bases respectively, with 10 bases between them. V usage is TRBV15 and J usage is TRBJ2-1, with D perhaps TRBD1 (5 bases). The receptor was isolated from a middle-aged woman in good health. Sequencing used naive CD4+ T cells from blood. Here the CDR3 DNA reads TGTGCCACCAGCAGAGGATGGACAAGCTCCTACAATGAGCAGTTCTTC. This sequence encodes CATSRGWTSSYNEQFF.